This TCR beta chain is from a study of CD8+ T cells in alopecia areata. General observations from the study: Scalp clonality, along with expanded CD8+ clones among the top 100, was significantly decreased by tofacitinib. Scalp samples also contribute reads from the resident alphabeta T cells found in normal skin.

This sample's treatment: oral pan-JAK inhibitor, 5-10 mg twice daily. Alopecia areata patients provided lesional scalp punch biopsies and peripheral blood, both collected for the study. This clone has more than one count but fewer than ten. Its specificity is not known. Following extraction, RNA underwent reverse transcription to cDNA, which served as the sequencing template. Assay: immunoSEQ multiplex PCR; the TCRdb copy retains only in-frame clones and omits some. The sample has roughly 70,000 clones; approximately 29% are singletons. The germline V gene encodes CDR1 SEHNR and CDR2 FQNEAQ (reference sequence). V lost 1 base, J lost 4 bases, and 25 bases lay in between. The CDR3 spans 19 residues.

J is TRBJ1-1 and V is TRBV7-9; D might be TRBD1 (5 bases). Sequenced here: CD8+ T cells sorted from blood, sampled at week 4, from a patient treated with tofacitinib. The origin of this receptor is a human donor with alopecia areata. Here the CDR3 DNA reads TGTGCCAGCAGCTTAGAATGGGGGGAGAGGAGATCTTCGGGCACTGAAGCTTTCTTT. Amino acid sequence: CASSLEWGERRSSGTEAFF.